The clone carrying this T cell receptor (beta chain) was seen a single time. The data are from a study of T cell changes during pregnancy in multiple sclerosis. Germline assignment: CDR1 SSHAT and CDR2 FNYEAQ (reference sequence). The CDR3 covers 13 residues. Sequencing used immunoSEQ multiplex PCR; TCRdb keeps in-frame clones, though not all of them. The sample lists some 41,000 clones, roughly 90% seen once, with roughly 1.5% in the top ten. The chain recombines TRBV7-7 with TRBJ2-4; D uncertain. The source material was PBMCs (not recorded whether the cells were cultured). The origin of this receptor is a female donor with multiple sclerosis, enrolled in a pregnancy study. The CDR3 here is CAGSGRAKNIQYF. CDR3 nucleotide sequence: TGTGCTGGGTCTGGCCGAGCCAAAAACATTCAGTACTTC.